The text below deals with one T cell receptor (beta chain). This specimen belongs to a study of blood T cell repertoires in COVID-19. At the level of the study: The United States, Italy and Spain provided the acute and convalescent COVID-19 samples.

In the original analysis: Amplification from reference gene primers served as the basis for estimated nucleated cell counts. Assay: immunoSEQ multiplex PCR; the TCRdb copy retains only in-frame clones and omits some. That table is the source of V, J and clone size, and D and trimming were worked out from the DNA. Here the sample spans fewer than 120,000 clones, roughly four fifths being singletons. Germline V CDR1 and CDR2: WSHSY, SAAADI. This CDR3 spans 15 amino acids. Losses at the gene ends were 5 bases for V and 5 bases for J; bases not matched to a gene: 8. Sequencing was done on a sample of peripheral blood. This TCR derives from a woman aged 55-69 years with acute or convalescent COVID-19. The V gene is TRBV10-2, the J gene TRBJ2-7; 11 nucleotides agree with TRBD2. The CDR3 region is CASSTLAGGYDEQYF. Written as DNA, the CDR3 is TGCGCCAGCAGTACATTAGCGGGGGGGTATGACGAGCAGTACTTC.